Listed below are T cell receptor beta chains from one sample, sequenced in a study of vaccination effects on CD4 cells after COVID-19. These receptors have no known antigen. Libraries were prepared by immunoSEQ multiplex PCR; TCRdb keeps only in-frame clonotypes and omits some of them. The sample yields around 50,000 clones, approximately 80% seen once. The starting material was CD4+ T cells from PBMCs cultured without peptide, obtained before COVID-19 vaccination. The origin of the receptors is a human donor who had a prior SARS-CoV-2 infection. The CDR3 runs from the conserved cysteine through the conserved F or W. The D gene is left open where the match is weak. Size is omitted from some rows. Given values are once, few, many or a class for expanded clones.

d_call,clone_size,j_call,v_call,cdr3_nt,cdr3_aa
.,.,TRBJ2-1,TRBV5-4,TGTGCCAGCAGCTACCCGACACTAGGATACAATGAGCAGTTCTTC,CASSYPTLGYNEQFF
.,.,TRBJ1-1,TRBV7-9,TGTGCCAGCAGCCCCGGGGGTGGAACAGGCGAGAACACTGAAGCTTTCTTT,CASSPGGGTGENTEAFF
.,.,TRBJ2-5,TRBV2,TGTGCCAGCAGTGAAGCGCAAGAGACCCAGTACTTC,CASSEAQETQYF
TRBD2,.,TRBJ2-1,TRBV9,TGTGCCAGCAGCGACCGGGGACTAGCGCACAATGAGCAGTTCTTC,CASSDRGLAHNEQFF
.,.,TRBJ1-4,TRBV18,TGTGCCAGCTCACCACAGCCAGGGGCATATGAAAAACTGTTTTTT,CASSPQPGAYEKLFF
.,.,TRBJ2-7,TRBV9,TGTGCCAGCAGCGTAGACTGGTCGGGACGTTACGAGCAGTACTTC,CASSVDWSGRYEQYF
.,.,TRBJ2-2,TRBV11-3,TGTGCCAGCAGCTTGAAGGCAACGAACACCGGGGAGCTGTTTTTT,CASSLKATNTGELFF
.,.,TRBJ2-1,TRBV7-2,TGTGCCAGCAGCCACCAACTCTACAGGCACCCAATCCCCTACAATGAGCAGTTCTTC,CASSHQLYRHPIPYNEQFF
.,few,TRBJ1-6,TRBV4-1,TGCGCCAGCAGCCAAGGATTTAAGAACCCAGGGGATAATTCACCCCTCCACTTT,CASSQGFKNPGDNSPLHF
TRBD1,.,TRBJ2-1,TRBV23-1,TGCGCCAGCATCCCCTCAGGGGGGCCTGGACAGGGTGTCAATGAGCAGTTCTTC,CASIPSGGPGQGVNEQFF
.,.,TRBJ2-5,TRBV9,TGTGCCCGACATGGGGTCTACGAACAAGAGACCCAGTACTTC,CARHGVYEQETQYF
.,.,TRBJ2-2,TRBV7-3,TGTGCCAGCAGCTTAGGCGCGAACACCGGGGAGCTGTTTTTT,CASSLGANTGELFF
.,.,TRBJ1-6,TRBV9,TGTGCCAGCAGCGTATCGTTTATCAATTCACCCCTCCACTTT,CASSVSFINSPLHF
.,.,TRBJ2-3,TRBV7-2,TGTGCCAGCAGCGAAGGCACAGATACGCAGTATTTT,CASSEGTDTQYF
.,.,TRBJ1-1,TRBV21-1,TGTGCCACCCTGGGGTGTCAGGGGGCTTGCACTGAAGCTTTCTTT,CATLGCQGACTEAFF
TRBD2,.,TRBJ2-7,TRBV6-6,TGTGCCAGCAGGGGACTAGCGGGAGGGTACGAGCAGTACTTC,CASRGLAGGYEQYF
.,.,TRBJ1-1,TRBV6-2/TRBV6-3,TGTGCCAGCAGTTACTCATGGCAACCACCCACTGAAGCTTTCTTT,CASSYSWQPPTEAFF
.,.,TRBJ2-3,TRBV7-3,TGTGCCAGCAGCCAATCAGGAGTCACAGATACGCAGTATTTT,CASSQSGVTDTQYF
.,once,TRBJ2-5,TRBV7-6,TGTGCCAGCAGCTTAGCGCTCGCCCAAGAGACCCAGTACTTC,CASSLALAQETQYF
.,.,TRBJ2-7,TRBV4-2,TGTGCCAGCAGCCAACGCCGGGGCGCCGCTTACGAGCAGTACTTC,CASSQRRGAAYEQYF
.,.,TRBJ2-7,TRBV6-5,TGTGCCAGCCGCCTCGGAGGGGGTTTAACCTACGAGCAGTACTTC,CASRLGGGLTYEQYF
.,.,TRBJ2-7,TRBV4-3,TGCGCCAGCAGCCTATACTCAGTCGGGGGTCTTACCTACGAGCAGTACTTC,CASSLYSVGGLTYEQYF
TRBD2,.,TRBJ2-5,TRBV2,TGTGCCAGCAGGCCTCAGACTAGCGGGGGGGAGACCCAGTACTTC,CASRPQTSGGETQYF
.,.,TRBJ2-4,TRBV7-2,TGTGCCAGCTCCCGGAGGGGAGCCAAAAACATTCAGTACTTC,CASSRRGAKNIQYF
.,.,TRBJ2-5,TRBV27,TGTGCCAGCAGTTTACACGAGACCCAGTACTTC,CASSLHETQYF
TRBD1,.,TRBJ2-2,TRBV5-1,TGCGCCAGCAGGGTTAATACCGGGACAGGTTTCACCGGGGAGCTGTTTTTT,CASRVNTGTGFTGELFF
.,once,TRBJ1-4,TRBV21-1,TGTGCCAGCAGCAACGGGCTTTTCCGGGCCTCGGGGCATGAAAAACTGTTTTTT,CASSNGLFRASGHEKLFF
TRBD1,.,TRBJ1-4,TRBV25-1,TGTGCCAGCAGGGACAGGGGGCTTGAAAAACTGTTTTTT,CASRDRGLEKLFF
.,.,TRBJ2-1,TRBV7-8,TGTGCCAGCAGCTTATCCCTAGCCGTGGATGAGCAGTTCTTC,CASSLSLAVDEQFF
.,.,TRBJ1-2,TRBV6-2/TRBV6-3,TGTGCCAGCAGTTACTCTACCAGGGTTTTCTATGGCTACACCTTC,CASSYSTRVFYGYTF
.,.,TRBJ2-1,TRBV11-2,TGTGCCAGCAGCCTCCGGGACCGACGGGATGAGCAGTTCTTC,CASSLRDRRDEQFF
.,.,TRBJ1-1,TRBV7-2,TGTGCCAGCAGCTACGAAGGTTGGGGGAGCGCGTCCACTGAAGCTTTCTTT,CASSYEGWGSASTEAFF